The table lists the clone carrying this T cell receptor beta chain with a count of one. The data belong to a study of blood T cell repertoires in COVID-19. Data came from immunoSEQ multiplex PCR; TCRdb stores just in-frame clones and leaves some out. This table holds 200,000 to 250,000 clones, over 80% found once. Specimen: PBMCs or T cells enriched from blood (not recorded which). This clonotype was sampled from a woman in her thirties or forties who had recovered from COVID-19.

The DNA of the CDR3 is TGTGCCAGCTCACCACCGACCAGTCCCGGGACATCCATGAACACTGAAGCTTTCTTT. Encoded protein: CASSPPTSPGTSMNTEAFF. The chain is built from TRBV18 and TRBJ1-1, with a possible D match to TRBD1 (6 bases). V dropped 0 bases and J dropped 0 bases, with 20 bases sitting between them. The CDR3 spans 19 residues. Germline loops: CDR1 KGHSH, CDR2 LQKENI.